What follows is one T cell receptor beta chain and its context. The data originate from a study of shared T cell receptors in the human thymus. The V end was cut by 4 bases, the J end by 7 bases, with 21 bases between. This CDR3 spans 16 amino acids. Germline V lookup: CDR1 SGDLS, CDR2 YYNGEE. Sequenced by immunoSEQ multiplex PCR; TCRdb stores in-frame clones only, minus some. The table records 600,000 to 900,000 clones, roughly 85% of them present only once. This same sample was also taken into another study, of human thymus T cells. That source reports: Healthy Finnish infants undergoing corrective surgery for congenital heart defects were the donors. In corrective heart surgery, resections were taken, and these provided the thymus tissue. Thymic and blood repertoires seemed to show skewed V and J gene use. Related research examined unrelated individuals and reported that their thymic repertoires overlapped highly.

Material for sequencing was thymocytes. This clonotype was sampled from a girl under three years old with a congenital heart defect. This chain joins TRBV9 and TRBJ2-1, with D maybe TRBD2 (6 bases). The CDR3 protein is CASSPHGEDGRNEQFF. CDR3 sequence (DNA): TGTGCCAGCAGCCCCCACGGGGAGGACGGAAGAAATGAGCAGTTCTTC.